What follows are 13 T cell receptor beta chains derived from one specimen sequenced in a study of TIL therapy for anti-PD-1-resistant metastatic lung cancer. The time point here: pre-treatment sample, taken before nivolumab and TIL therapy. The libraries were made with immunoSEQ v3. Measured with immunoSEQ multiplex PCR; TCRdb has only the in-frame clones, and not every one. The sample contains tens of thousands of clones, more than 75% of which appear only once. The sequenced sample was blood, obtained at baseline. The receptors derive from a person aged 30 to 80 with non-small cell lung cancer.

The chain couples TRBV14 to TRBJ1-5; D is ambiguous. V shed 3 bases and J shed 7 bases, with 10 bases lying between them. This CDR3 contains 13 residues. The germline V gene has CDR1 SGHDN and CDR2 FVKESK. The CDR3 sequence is CASSQSTGQPQHF. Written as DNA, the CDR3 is TGTGCCAGCAGCCAGTCGACGGGACAGCCCCAGCATTTT.

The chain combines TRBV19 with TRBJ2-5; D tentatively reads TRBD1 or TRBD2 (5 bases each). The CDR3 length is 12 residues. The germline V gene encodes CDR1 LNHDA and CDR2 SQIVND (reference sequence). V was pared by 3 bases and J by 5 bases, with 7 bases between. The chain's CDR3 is CASSIWGETQYF. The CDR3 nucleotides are TGTGCCAGTAGTATTTGGGGGGAGACCCAGTACTTC.

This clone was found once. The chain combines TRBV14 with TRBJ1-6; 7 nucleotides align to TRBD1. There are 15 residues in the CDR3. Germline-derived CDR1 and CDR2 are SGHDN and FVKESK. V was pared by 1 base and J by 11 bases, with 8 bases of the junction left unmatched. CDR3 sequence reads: CASSQGSNTGAPLHF. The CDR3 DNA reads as TGTGCCAGCAGCCAAGGTTCGAATACAGGGGCACCCCTCCACTTT. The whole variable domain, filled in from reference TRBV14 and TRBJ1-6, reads EAGVTQFPSHSVIEKGQTVTLRCDPISGHDNLYWYRRVMGKEIKFLLHFVKESKQDESGMPNNRFLAERTGGTYSTLKVQPAELEDSGVYFCASSQGSNTGAPLHFGNGTRLTVT.

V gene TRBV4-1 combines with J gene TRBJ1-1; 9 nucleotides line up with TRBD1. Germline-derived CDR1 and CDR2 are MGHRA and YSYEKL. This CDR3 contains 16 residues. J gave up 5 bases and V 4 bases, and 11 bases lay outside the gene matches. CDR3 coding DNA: TGCGCCAGCAGCCGCGGGGTAACGACAGGGGGGACTGAAGCTTTCTTT. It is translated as CASSRGVTTGGTEAFF.

The CDR3 reads CASSLLGQGARNEQYF. The CDR3 DNA is TGTGCCAGCAGCTTACTTGGACAGGGGGCGCGGAACGAGCAGTACTTC. V and J are TRBV11-2 and TRBJ2-7; the match to TRBD1 covers 11 bases. This CDR3 has 16 residues. Germline V gene sequence: CDR1 SGHAT, CDR2 FQNNGV. The V gene end was trimmed by 2 bases and the J gene end by 5 bases; junction bases not matched to a gene: 8.

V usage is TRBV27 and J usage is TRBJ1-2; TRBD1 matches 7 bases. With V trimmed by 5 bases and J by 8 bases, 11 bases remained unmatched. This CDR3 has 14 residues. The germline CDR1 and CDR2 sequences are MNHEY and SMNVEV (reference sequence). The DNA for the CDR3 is TGTGCCAGCAGTGTCAAACAGGGGACGGGCGGCTACACCTTC. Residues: CASSVKQGTGGYTF.

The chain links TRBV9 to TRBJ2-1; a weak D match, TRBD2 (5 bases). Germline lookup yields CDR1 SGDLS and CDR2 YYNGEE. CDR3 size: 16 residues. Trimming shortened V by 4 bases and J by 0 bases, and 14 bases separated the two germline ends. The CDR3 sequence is CASSQWRASSYNEQFF. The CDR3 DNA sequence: TGTGCCAGCAGCCAATGGCGGGCCTCCTCCTACAATGAGCAGTTCTTC.

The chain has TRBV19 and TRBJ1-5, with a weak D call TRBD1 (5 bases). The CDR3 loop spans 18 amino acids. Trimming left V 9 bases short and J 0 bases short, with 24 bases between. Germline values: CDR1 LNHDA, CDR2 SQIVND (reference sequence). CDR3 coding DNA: TGTGCCAGACTACGAACCCCGACTAAGGGGAATAGCAATCAGCCCCAGCATTTT. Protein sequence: CARLRTPTKGNSNQPQHF.

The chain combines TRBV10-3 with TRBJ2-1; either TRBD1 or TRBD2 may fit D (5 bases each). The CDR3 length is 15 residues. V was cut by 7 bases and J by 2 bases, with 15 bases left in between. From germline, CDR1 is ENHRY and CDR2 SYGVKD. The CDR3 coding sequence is TGTGCCATCACCCCGGGACCCGCAACCTACAATGAGCAGTTCTTC. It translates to CAITPGPATYNEQFF.

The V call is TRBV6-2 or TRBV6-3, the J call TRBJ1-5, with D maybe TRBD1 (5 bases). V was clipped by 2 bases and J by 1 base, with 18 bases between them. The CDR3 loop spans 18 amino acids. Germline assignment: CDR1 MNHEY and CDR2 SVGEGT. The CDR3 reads CASSYAGGSPGSNQPQHF. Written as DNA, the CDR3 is TGTGCCAGCAGTTACGCAGGAGGCTCGCCAGGGAGCAATCAGCCCCAGCATTTT.

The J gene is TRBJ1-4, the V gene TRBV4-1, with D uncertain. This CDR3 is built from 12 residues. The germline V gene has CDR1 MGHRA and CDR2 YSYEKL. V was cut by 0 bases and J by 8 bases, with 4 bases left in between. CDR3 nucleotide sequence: TGCGCCAGCAGCCAAGAGCAAGAAAAACTGTTTTTT. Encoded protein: CASSQEQEKLFF.

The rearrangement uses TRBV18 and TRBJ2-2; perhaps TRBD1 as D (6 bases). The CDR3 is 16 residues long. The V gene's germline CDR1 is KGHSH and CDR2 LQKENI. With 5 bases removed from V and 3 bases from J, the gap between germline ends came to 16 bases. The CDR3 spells CASSGAAGEYTGELFF. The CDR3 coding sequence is TGTGCCAGCTCAGGCGCAGCAGGGGAGTACACCGGGGAGCTGTTTTTT. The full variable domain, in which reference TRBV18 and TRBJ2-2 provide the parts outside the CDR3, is NAGVMQNPRHLVRRRGQEARLRCSPMKGHSHVYWYRQLPEEGLKFMVYLQKENIIDESGMPKERFSAEFPKEGPSILRIQQVVRGDSAAYFCASSGAAGEYTGELFFGEGSRLTVL.

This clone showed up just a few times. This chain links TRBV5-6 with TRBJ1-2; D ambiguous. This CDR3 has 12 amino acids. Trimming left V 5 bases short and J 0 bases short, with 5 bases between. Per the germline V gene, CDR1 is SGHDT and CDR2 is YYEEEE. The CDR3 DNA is TGTGCCAGCAGTTTGACTAACTATGGCTACACCTTC. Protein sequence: CASSLTNYGYTF.